What follows are 8 T cell receptor beta chains derived from one specimen sequenced in a study of cytomegalovirus exposure and HLA in healthy donors. 60 Vbeta and 13 Jbeta primers were used in PCR. The data were produced by immunoSEQ multiplex PCR, yet TCRdb's version contains in-frame clones alone and is incomplete. The sample lists under 200,000 clones; roughly four fifths were seen once. Specimen: PBMCs. These receptors all stem from a man aged 25-40 years in good health and CMV-seronegative.

The sample holds a few counts of this clone. The chain couples TRBV6-6 to TRBJ1-4; TRBD1 is a possible D gene (5 bases). CDR3 length: 15 residues. Per the germline V gene, CDR1 is MNHNY and CDR2 is SVGAGI (reference sequence). V gave up 2 bases and J gave up 3 bases, with 10 bases separating them. The CDR3 sequence: CASSYRTGANEKLFF. Written as DNA, the CDR3 is TGTGCCAGCAGTTACCGTACAGGAGCTAATGAAAAACTGTTTTTT.

Concerning this clone: The sample carries other DNA sequences with the same CDR3. V gene TRBV5-1 combines with J gene TRBJ2-7, with 7 bases that match TRBD2. Trimming took 0 bases from V and 3 from J; bases not matched to a gene: 3. This CDR3 is 14 amino acids long. Germline V gene data show CDR1 as SGHRS and CDR2 as YFSETQ. This CDR3 reads CASSLVPGGYEQYF. Here the CDR3 DNA reads TGCGCCAGCAGCTTGGTGCCGGGAGGCTACGAGCAGTACTTC.

This clone was picked up a small number of times. The chain couples TRBV4-1 to TRBJ1-4; D unclear. There are 15 residues in the CDR3. Germline V lookup: CDR1 MGHRA, CDR2 YSYEKL. V was clipped by 4 bases and J by 0 bases, with 9 bases between them. The CDR3 sequence is CASSPRPATNEKLFF. CDR3 sequence (DNA): TGCGCCAGCAGCCCACGTCCAGCAACTAATGAAAAACTGTTTTTT.

The chain joins TRBV29-1 to TRBJ2-7; 11 bases map to TRBD2. The germline CDR1 and CDR2 sequences are SQVTM and ANQGSEA. Losses at the gene ends were 2 bases for V and 4 bases for J; bases not matched to a gene: 4. The CDR3 loop spans 14 amino acids. For the CDR3, the DNA is TGCAGCGTTGAATTTAGCGGGAGGGGATACGAGCAGTACTTC. It encodes CSVEFSGRGYEQYF.

The chain uses TRBV5-6 and TRBJ2-5; 10 nucleotides agree with TRBD2. V lost 0 bases and J lost 5; bases outside the gene matches: 10. Germline V CDR1 and CDR2: SGHDT, YYEEEE. The CDR3 is 17 amino acids. Written as DNA, the CDR3 is TGTGCCAGCAGCTTGGACGGGCTAGCGGGAGAGGAGGAGACCCAGTACTTC. Its translation is CASSLDGLAGEEETQYF.

This chain links TRBV6-5 with TRBJ1-1; D is perhaps TRBD1 (5 bases). The germline gives CDR1 MNHEY, CDR2 SVGAGI. Trimming stripped 0 bases from V and 3 bases from J, with 8 bases between. This CDR3 is 14 amino acids long. This CDR3 is CASSYSSRDTEAFF. CDR3 DNA sequence: TGTGCCAGCAGTTACTCAAGCAGGGACACTGAAGCTTTCTTT.

This chain links TRBV11-2 with TRBJ1-1, with 12 bases that match TRBD1. Germline-derived CDR1 and CDR2 are SGHAT and FQNNGV. The length of the CDR3 is 16 residues. J lost 7 bases, V lost 4 bases, and 10 bases had no gene match. This CDR3 reads CASSSWGQGADSEAFF. In nucleotides, the CDR3 is TGTGCCAGCAGCTCTTGGGGACAGGGGGCCGATAGTGAAGCTTTCTTT.

The chain links TRBV9 to TRBJ2-3; 10 bases are a match to TRBD2. This CDR3 is built from 16 residues. The ends lost 0 bases at V and 2 bases at J; junction bases unmatched: 3. CDR1 is SGDLS, CDR2 YYNGEE, per germline. CDR3 DNA: TGTGCCAGCAGCGTAGCCAGCGGGAGGGCCACAGATACGCAGTATTTT. This encodes CASSVASGRATDTQYF.